Each of the 30 T cell receptor beta chains below was sequenced from the same sample in a study of blood T cell repertoires in COVID-19 (dated by TCRdb to about 2020). Receptor amplification or capture employed the immunoSEQ multiplex PCR assay. TCRdb carries this immuneACCESS record with in-frame sequences only. Its versions omit some clonotypes, under half of them owing to an unresolved V gene in the studies checked, with the rest unexplained. The sample table lists about 73,000 clones, roughly 83% of them with a count of one. Roughly 2.5% of the sample belongs to the ten largest clones. Sequenced input: peripheral blood. The receptors were gathered from a man older than 75 with active or convalescent COVID-19.

V usage is TRBV2 and J usage is TRBJ1-1; 8 bases align to TRBD1. The trim removed 4 bases at V and 3 bases at J, leaving 1 base unmatched. Looked up from germline, CDR1 is SNHLY and CDR2 is FYNNEI. The CDR3 is 13 residues long. CDR3 DNA sequence: TGTGCCAGCAGTGCCAGGGGGCACACTGAAGCTTTCTTT. Protein: CASSARGHTEAFF.

V gene TRBV5-1 combines with J gene TRBJ2-7; D perhaps matches TRBD1 (6 bases). CDR1 and CDR2 (germline): SGHRS, YFSETQ. V lost 4 bases, J lost 7 bases, and 12 bases lay in between. The CDR3 covers 12 residues. The CDR3 sequence is CASSMDRGEQYF. The CDR3 bases are TGCGCCAGCAGCATGGATAGGGGGGAGCAGTACTTC. The variable domain in full, with the rest retrieved from reference TRBV5-1 and TRBJ2-7, is KAGVTQTPRYLIKTRGQQVTLSCSPISGHRSVSWYQQTPGQGLQFLFEYFSETQRNKGNFPGRFSGRQFSNSRSEMNVSTLELGDSALYLCASSMDRGEQYFGPGTRLTVT.

The chain couples TRBV25-1 to TRBJ2-2; 9 bases fit TRBD1. The V gene's germline CDR1 is MGHDK and CDR2 SYGVNS. Trimming at V came to 3 bases and at J to 5 bases, leaving 4 bases not matched to a gene. The CDR3 is 15 residues long. DNA of the CDR3: TGTGCCAGCAGTGAGGACAGGGGCCGAACCGGGGAGCTGTTTTTT. It specifies CASSEDRGRTGELFF.

The chain carries TRBV6-1 and TRBJ2-5; possible D gene TRBD1, 5 bases. The CDR3 covers 13 residues. The germline CDR1 and CDR2 sequences are MNHNS and SASEGT. Between the trimmed V and J ends, which lost 2 bases and 7 bases, there was a span of 11 bases. The CDR3 spells CASSESGAWTQYF. The CDR3 nucleotides read TGTGCCAGCAGTGAATCTGGGGCTTGGACCCAGTACTTC.

The chain recombines TRBV29-1 with TRBJ1-5, with D perhaps TRBD1 (6 bases). CDR3 length: 14 amino acids. Trimming stripped 4 bases from V and 0 bases from J, with 10 bases between. Germline V CDR1 and CDR2: SQVTM, ANQGSEA. The CDR3 loop is CSVGYRDSNQPQHF. As DNA, the CDR3 is TGCAGCGTTGGGTACAGGGATAGCAATCAGCCCCAGCATTTT.

The chain combines TRBV27 with TRBJ2-7; 8 bases line up with TRBD1. From germline, CDR1 is MNHEY and CDR2 SMNVEV (reference sequence). Germline trimming cut 5 bases from V and 7 bases from J; bases unmatched to any gene: 7. The CDR3 spans 13 residues. The CDR3 DNA follows: TGTGCCAGCAGTCCGCGGACAGGGAGGGAGCAGTACTTC. This codes for CASSPRTGREQYF.

This chain links TRBV28 with TRBJ2-1, with 9 positions matching TRBD1. The CDR3 is made up of 16 amino acids. After removal of 6 bases from V and 8 bases from J, the junction contained 14 bases not matched to a gene. Germline-derived CDR1 and CDR2 are MDHEN and SYDVKM. CDR3 in amino acids: CASRLLPGQGVDEQFF. The CDR3 region has the DNA TGTGCCAGCAGATTACTCCCGGGACAGGGTGTCGATGAGCAGTTCTTC.

This clone was picked up one time. The chain recombines TRBV12-5 with TRBJ2-1; weak D call: TRBD2 (5 bases). Trimming took 0 bases from V and 2 from J, leaving 8 bases between them. Germline values: CDR1 LGHNT, CDR2 FRNRAP. The CDR3 is 15 amino acids. CDR3 in amino acids: CASGLVAVTYNEQFF. The CDR3 coding sequence is TGTGCTAGTGGTTTGGTAGCGGTTACCTACAATGAGCAGTTCTTC.

The sample holds a few counts of this clone. The chain combines TRBV18 with TRBJ2-7; the D gene is possibly TRBD1 (6 bases). CDR1 KGHSH and CDR2 LQKENI come from the germline V gene. The V end lost 6 bases, the J end lost 2 bases, and 17 bases lay between the germline ends. The CDR3 consists of 15 residues. The DNA for the CDR3 is TGTGCCAGCTCCCCTTCTAGACAGGCTGCCTACGAGCAGTACTTC. Translation gives CASSPSRQAAYEQYF.

The rearrangement links TRBV2 to TRBJ1-5, with D unclear. Germline V CDR1 and CDR2: SNHLY, FYNNEI. The CDR3 has 13 residues. With 4 bases removed from V and 4 bases from J, the gap between germline ends came to 8 bases. CDR3 in DNA: TGTGCCAGCAGTGCCTCTGAGAATCAGCCCCAGCATTTT. As protein: CASSASENQPQHF. Together with reference TRBV2 and TRBJ1-5, the CDR3 gives the full variable domain: EPEVTQTPSHQVTQMGQEVILRCVPISNHLYFYWYRQILGQKVEFLVSFYNNEISEKSEIFDDQFSVERPDGSNFTLKIRSTKLEDSAMYFCASSASENQPQHFGDGTRLSIL.

The chain links TRBV3-1 (or the pseudogene TRBV3-2) to TRBJ2-2, with D hard to call. The V end lost 2 bases, the J end lost 8 bases, and 12 bases lay between the germline ends. CDR1 and CDR2 (germline): LGHDT, YNNKEL (reference sequence). The CDR3 has 14 residues. The CDR3 reads CASSQKSSSGELFF. CDR3 nucleotide sequence: TGTGCCAGCAGCCAAAAATCCTCGTCGGGGGAGCTGTTTTTT.

This chain uses TRBV28 with TRBJ1-1; TRBD1 aligns across 7 bases. Trimming took 6 bases from V and 0 from J; bases not matched to a gene: 10. Germline assignment: CDR1 MDHEN and CDR2 SYDVKM. The CDR3 extends over 16 amino acids. CDR3 in DNA: TGTGCCAGCAGCCCGATGGGACAGCCTATGAACACTGAAGCTTTCTTT. It is translated as CASSPMGQPMNTEAFF.

This rearrangement joins TRBV28 to TRBJ2-1, with TRBD2 matching over 7 bases. CDR1 is MDHEN, CDR2 SYDVKM, per germline. The CDR3 runs 13 residues. The trim removed 11 bases at V and 8 bases at J, leaving 12 bases unmatched. CDR3 amino acids: CAVLGGGPHEQFF. The CDR3 coding sequence is TGTGCCGTTCTTGGGGGAGGGCCTCATGAGCAGTTCTTC.

The CDR3 DNA reads TGTGCCAGCAGCTTAGATGGAGAGAACACTGAAGCTTTCTTT. Residues: CASSLDGENTEAFF. This chain uses TRBV11-3 with TRBJ1-1; no definite D call. The germline gives CDR1 SGHNT, CDR2 YENEEA. CDR3 size: 14 residues. Trimming cost V 0 bases and J 1 base, with 6 bases left between them.

The chain is built from TRBV29-1 and TRBJ2-5; TRBD2 matches at 8 bases. Unmatched junction bases numbered 10, after V lost 4 bases and J lost 0 bases. This CDR3 comprises 16 residues. Germline CDR1 is SQVTM and CDR2 is ANQGSEA. The CDR3, as DNA: TGCAGCGTTGTATCTTGGCTAGCGGGTCACCAAGAGACCCAGTACTTC. This translates into CSVVSWLAGHQETQYF.

This rearrangement joins TRBV30 to TRBJ2-5, with TRBD1 identical over 11 bases. This CDR3 has 15 residues. With V trimmed by 3 bases and J by 1 base, 4 bases remained unmatched. Per germline, CDR1 GTSNPN and CDR2 SVGIG (reference sequence). CDR3 in DNA: TGTGCCTGGAGGGGACAGGGGGTATCCCAAGAGACCCAGTACTTC. It translates to CAWRGQGVSQETQYF.

This chain joins TRBV28 and TRBJ2-7; 7 positions agree with TRBD1. Germline CDR1 MDHEN, CDR2 SYDVKM. The CDR3 has 14 residues. The J segment lost 4 bases and the V segment lost 4 bases, leaving 7 bases of the junction unmatched. This CDR3 reads CASSSLDRVYEQYF. The CDR3 bases are TGTGCCAGCAGTTCTCTCGACAGGGTGTACGAGCAGTACTTC. Using reference TRBV28 and TRBJ2-7 for the parts outside the CDR3, the full variable domain is DVKVTQSSRYLVKRTGEKVFLECVQDMDHENMFWYRQDPGLGLRLIYFSYDVKMKEKGDIPEGYSVSREKKERFSLILESASTNQTSMYLCASSSLDRVYEQYFGPGTRLTVT.

The chain couples TRBV3-1 (or the pseudogene TRBV3-2) to TRBJ2-3; 9 nucleotides align to TRBD2. V was pared by 2 bases and J by 0 bases, with 6 bases of the junction left unmatched. The CDR3 runs to 17 residues. Germline V gene sequence: CDR1 LGHDT, CDR2 YNNKEL (reference sequence). The CDR3 nucleotides read TGTGCCAGCAGCCAACGACTTACTAGCGGGAGCACAGATACGCAGTATTTT. Translation: CASSQRLTSGSTDTQYF.

CDR3 loop: CASSLRQRDSPLHF. In DNA, the CDR3 is TGTGCCAGCAGCCTCCGACAGCGGGATTCACCCCTCCACTTT. This chain uses TRBV3-1 (or the pseudogene TRBV3-2) with TRBJ1-6, with D possibly being TRBD1 (5 bases). This CDR3 comprises 14 residues. CDR1 LGHDT and CDR2 YNNKEL come from the germline V gene (reference sequence). V was shortened by 4 bases and J by 8 bases, with 12 bases between the two germline ends.

This chain links TRBV18 with TRBJ1-1; D is unclear. The germline CDR1 and CDR2 sequences are KGHSH and LQKENI. Trimming took off 3 bases at V and 0 bases at J, with 5 bases between the two ends. This CDR3 is built from 13 residues. The CDR3 here is CASSPSVNTEAFF. In DNA form, the CDR3 reads TGTGCCAGCTCACCTTCCGTGAACACTGAAGCTTTCTTT.

This chain uses TRBV6-2 or TRBV6-3 with TRBJ2-3; TRBD2 matches at 9 bases. The V gene end was trimmed by 5 bases and the J gene end by 0 bases; junction bases not matched to a gene: 3. The CDR3 totals 15 residues. From germline, CDR1 is MNHEY and CDR2 SVGEGT. The CDR3 DNA reads as TGTGCCAGCAGTACGCGGGGGGGCAGCACAGATACGCAGTATTTT. Its protein product is CASSTRGGSTDTQYF.

This clone appeared a few times. V is TRBV12-5 and J is TRBJ1-5; D gene unclear. Germline CDR1 LGHNT, CDR2 FRNRAP. This CDR3 is built from 14 residues. V gave up 7 bases and J gave up 0 bases, with 10 bases separating them. The CDR3 DNA is TGTGCTAGTGCTTCGGAGAATAGCAATCAGCCCCAGCATTTT. It yields the protein CASASENSNQPQHF. The whole variable domain, filled in from reference TRBV12-5 and TRBJ1-5, reads DARVTQTPRHKVTEMGQEVTMRCQPILGHNTVFWYRQTMMQGLELLAYFRNRAPLDDSGMPKDRFSAEMPDATLATLKIQPSEPRDSAVYFCASASENSNQPQHFGDGTRLSIL.

The chain has TRBV30 and TRBJ2-4; D perhaps matches TRBD1 (6 bases). V gave up 1 base and J gave up 2 bases, with 6 bases separating them. Per germline, CDR1 GTSNPN and CDR2 SVGIG (reference sequence). The CDR3 has 13 amino acids. The CDR3 loop reads CAWSGGPKNIQYF. The DNA of the CDR3 is TGTGCCTGGAGTGGGGGGCCCAAAAACATTCAGTACTTC.

The rearrangement links TRBV7-9 to TRBJ2-2; 8 nucleotides match TRBD1. Germline V gives CDR1 SEHNR, CDR2 FQNEAQ (reference sequence). This CDR3 has 15 amino acids. Trimming removed 4 bases from V and 3 bases from J; junction bases left unmatched: 4. In DNA form, the CDR3 reads TGTGCCAGCAGCTCTCGGACAGGGCACACCGGGGAGCTGTTTTTT. Translating it yields CASSSRTGHTGELFF.

J is TRBJ2-5 and V is TRBV2; perhaps TRBD2 as D (6 bases). Germline CDR1 and CDR2: SNHLY and FYNNEI. The CDR3 length is 14 residues. The V end was cut by 6 bases, the J end by 5 bases, with 16 bases between. Here the CDR3 reads CASRALGGSETQYF. The DNA for the CDR3 is TGTGCCAGCAGGGCTCTGGGGGGATCGGAGACCCAGTACTTC.

The chain links TRBV4-1 to TRBJ1-4, with unresolved D. Looked up from germline, CDR1 is MGHRA and CDR2 is YSYEKL. V lost 0 bases, J lost 1 base, and 12 bases lay in between. This CDR3 is 17 amino acids long. The CDR3 here is CASSQERLPITNEKLFF. The CDR3 bases are TGCGCCAGCAGCCAAGAGAGACTACCGATAACTAATGAAAAACTGTTTTTT.

The rearrangement joins TRBV5-6 to TRBJ1-2, with TRBD1 identical over 10 bases. Per germline, CDR1 SGHDT and CDR2 YYEEEE. The CDR3 runs 16 residues. V shed 4 bases, J shed 5 bases, and the junction held 11 bases outside the gene matches. This CDR3 is CASSPGTGDSTYGYTF. CDR3 DNA: TGTGCCAGCAGCCCTGGGACAGGGGATTCAACTTATGGCTACACCTTC.

The chain recombines TRBV28 with TRBJ1-1, with D possibly being TRBD1 (6 bases). CDR3 size: 16 residues. V lost 4 bases, J lost 1 base, and 16 bases lay in between. Germline CDR1 MDHEN, CDR2 SYDVKM. The CDR3 DNA follows: TGTGCCAGCAGTTCCCCGTTGACAGGCCCGAACACTGAAGCTTTCTTT. It yields the protein CASSSPLTGPNTEAFF.

The rearrangement joins TRBV6-1 to TRBJ2-6; unclear D gene. Germline loops: CDR1 MNHNS, CDR2 SASEGT. There are 15 residues in the CDR3. Trimming stripped 2 bases from V and 2 bases from J, with 7 bases between. CDR3 residues: CASSELGAGANVLTF. The DNA for the CDR3 is TGTGCCAGCAGTGAATTAGGAGCTGGGGCCAACGTCCTGACTTTC.

The genes are TRBV28 and TRBJ1-2; 11 nucleotides line up with TRBD1. This CDR3 contains 14 residues. Trimming cost V 8 bases and J 7 bases; bases outside gene matches: 9. In germline, CDR1 is MDHEN, CDR2 SYDVKM. The CDR3 region has the DNA TGTGCCAGCCATCCGGGACAGGGGGTCCGTGGCTACACCTTC. Translated: CASHPGQGVRGYTF.